This T cell receptor (beta chain) was observed in a study of Graves' ophthalmopathy and Graves' hyperthyroidism. This clonotype was detected ten times or more. This CDR3 has 17 amino acids. Looked up from germline, CDR1 is SNHLY and CDR2 is FYNNEI. V lost 5 bases and J lost 6; bases outside the gene matches: 16. Transcripts of RNA were the source for amplifying TCR beta CDR3 regions. HTBI-primed first-round RT-PCR preceded second-round multiplex PCR. TCRdb used MiXCR to reprocess the multiplex PCR reads, holding one entry per CDR3 protein. Of roughly 400,000 distinct CDR3 sequences in the sample, about a sixth were seen once.

This receptor was identified in a woman aged 18-30 years with Graves' ophthalmopathy. This chain joins TRBV2 and TRBJ2-4; 7 nucleotides line up with TRBD2. The sequencing input was peripheral blood. The CDR3, as DNA: TGTGCCAGCAGTCAACGTAAGCGGGGAAGGCCGGGAAACATTCAGTACTTC. Translated, it gives CASSQRKRGRPGNIQYF.